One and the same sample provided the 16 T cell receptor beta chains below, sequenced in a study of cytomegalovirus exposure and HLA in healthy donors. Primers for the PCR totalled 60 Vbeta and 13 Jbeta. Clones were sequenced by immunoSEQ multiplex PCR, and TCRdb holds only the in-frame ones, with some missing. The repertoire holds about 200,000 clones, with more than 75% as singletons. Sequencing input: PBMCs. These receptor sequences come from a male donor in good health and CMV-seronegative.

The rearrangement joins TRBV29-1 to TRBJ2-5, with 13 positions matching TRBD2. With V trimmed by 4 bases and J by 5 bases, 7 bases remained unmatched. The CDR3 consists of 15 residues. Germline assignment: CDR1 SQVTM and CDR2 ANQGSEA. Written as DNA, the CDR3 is TGCAGCGTTGTCGGGACTAGCGGGATGGATGAGACCCAGTACTTC. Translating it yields CSVVGTSGMDETQYF.

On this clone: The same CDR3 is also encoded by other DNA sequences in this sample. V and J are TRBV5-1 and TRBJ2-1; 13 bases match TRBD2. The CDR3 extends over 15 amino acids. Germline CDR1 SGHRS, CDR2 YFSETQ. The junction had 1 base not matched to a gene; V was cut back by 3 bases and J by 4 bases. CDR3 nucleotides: TGCGCCAGCAGCTCGGGACTAGCGGGGTACAATGAGCAGTTCTTC. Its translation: CASSSGLAGYNEQFF.

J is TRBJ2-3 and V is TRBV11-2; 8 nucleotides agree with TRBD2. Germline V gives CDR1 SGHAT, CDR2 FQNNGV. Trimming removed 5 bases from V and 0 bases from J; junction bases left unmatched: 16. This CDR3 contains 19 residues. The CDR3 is CASSLEVAGLSGSTDTQYF. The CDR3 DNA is TGTGCCAGCAGCCTGGAGGTAGCGGGACTCTCTGGGAGCACAGATACGCAGTATTTT.

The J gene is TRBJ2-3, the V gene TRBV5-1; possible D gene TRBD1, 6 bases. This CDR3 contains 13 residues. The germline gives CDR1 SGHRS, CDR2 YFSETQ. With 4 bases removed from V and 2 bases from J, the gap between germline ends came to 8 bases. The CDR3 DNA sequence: TGCGCCAGCAGCGGGGGCCTCACAGATACGCAGTATTTT. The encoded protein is CASSGGLTDTQYF.

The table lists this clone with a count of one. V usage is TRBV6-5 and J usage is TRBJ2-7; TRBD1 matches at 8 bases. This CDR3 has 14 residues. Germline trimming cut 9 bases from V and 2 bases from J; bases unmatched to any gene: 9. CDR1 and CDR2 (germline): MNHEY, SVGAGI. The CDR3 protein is CASARDRRTYEQYF. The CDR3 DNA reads TGTGCCAGTGCTAGGGACAGGCGCACCTACGAGCAGTACTTC.

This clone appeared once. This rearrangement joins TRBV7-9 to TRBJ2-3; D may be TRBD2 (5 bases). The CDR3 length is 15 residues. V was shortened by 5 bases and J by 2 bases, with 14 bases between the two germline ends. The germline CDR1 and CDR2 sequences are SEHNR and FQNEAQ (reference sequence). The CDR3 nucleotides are TGTGCCAGCAGCCCATCCGGGGTCGACACAGATACGCAGTATTTT. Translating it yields CASSPSGVDTDTQYF.

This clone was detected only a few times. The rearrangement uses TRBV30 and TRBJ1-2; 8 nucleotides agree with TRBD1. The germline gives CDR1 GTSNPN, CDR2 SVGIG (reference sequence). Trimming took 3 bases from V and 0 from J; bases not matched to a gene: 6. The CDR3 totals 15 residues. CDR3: CAWRTQGAANYGYTF. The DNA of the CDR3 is TGTGCCTGGAGAACCCAGGGGGCCGCTAACTATGGCTACACCTTC.

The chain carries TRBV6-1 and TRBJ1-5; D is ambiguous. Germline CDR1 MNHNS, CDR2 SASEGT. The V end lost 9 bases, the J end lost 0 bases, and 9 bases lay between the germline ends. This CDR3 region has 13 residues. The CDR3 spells CASGTTSNQPQHF. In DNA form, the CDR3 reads TGTGCCAGTGGTACAACTAGCAATCAGCCCCAGCATTTT.

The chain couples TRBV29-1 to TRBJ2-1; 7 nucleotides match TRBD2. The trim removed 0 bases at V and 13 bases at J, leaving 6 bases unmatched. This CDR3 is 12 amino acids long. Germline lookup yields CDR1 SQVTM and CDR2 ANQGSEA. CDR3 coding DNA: TGCAGCGTTGAAGACGGCGGGAGCGTCCAGTTCTTC. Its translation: CSVEDGGSVQFF.

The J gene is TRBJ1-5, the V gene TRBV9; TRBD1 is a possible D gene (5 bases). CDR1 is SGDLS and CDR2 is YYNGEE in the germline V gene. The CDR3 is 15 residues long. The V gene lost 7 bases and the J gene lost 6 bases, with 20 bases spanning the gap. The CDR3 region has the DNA TGTGCCAGCTCAAATGGGGCAGGGAACGTTCAGCCCCAGCATTTT. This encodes CASSNGAGNVQPQHF.

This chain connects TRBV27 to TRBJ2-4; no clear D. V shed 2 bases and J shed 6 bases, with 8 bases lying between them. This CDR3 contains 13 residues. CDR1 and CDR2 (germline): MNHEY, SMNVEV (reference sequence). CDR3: CASSLDPRNIQYF. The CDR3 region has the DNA TGTGCCAGCAGTTTAGATCCCAGAAACATTCAGTACTTC.

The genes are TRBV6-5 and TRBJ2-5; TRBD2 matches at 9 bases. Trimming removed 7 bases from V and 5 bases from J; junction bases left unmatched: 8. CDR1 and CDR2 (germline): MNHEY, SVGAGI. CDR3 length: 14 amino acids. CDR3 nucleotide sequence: TGTGCCAGCACCCTAGCGGGAATGGGGGAGACCCAGTACTTC. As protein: CASTLAGMGETQYF.

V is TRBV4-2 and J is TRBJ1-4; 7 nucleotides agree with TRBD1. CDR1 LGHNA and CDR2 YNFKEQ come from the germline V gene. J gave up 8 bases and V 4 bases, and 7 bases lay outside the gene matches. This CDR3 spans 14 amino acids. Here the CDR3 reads CASSPVTGEEKLFF. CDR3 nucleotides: TGTGCCAGCAGCCCTGTTACAGGGGAGGAAAAACTGTTTTTT.

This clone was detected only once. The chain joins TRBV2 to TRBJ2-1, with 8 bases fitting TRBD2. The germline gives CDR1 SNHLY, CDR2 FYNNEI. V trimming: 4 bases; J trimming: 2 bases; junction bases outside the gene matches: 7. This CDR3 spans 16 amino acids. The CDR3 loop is CASSVQGLATYNEQFF. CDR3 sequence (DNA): TGTGCCAGCAGTGTCCAAGGACTAGCAACCTACAATGAGCAGTTCTTC.

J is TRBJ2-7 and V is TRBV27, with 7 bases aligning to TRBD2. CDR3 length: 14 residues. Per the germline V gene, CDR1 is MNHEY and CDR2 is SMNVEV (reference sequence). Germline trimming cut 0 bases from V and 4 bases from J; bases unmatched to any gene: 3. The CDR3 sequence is CASSLSAGVYEQYF. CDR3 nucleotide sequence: TGTGCCAGCAGTTTATCGGCGGGAGTATACGAGCAGTACTTC.

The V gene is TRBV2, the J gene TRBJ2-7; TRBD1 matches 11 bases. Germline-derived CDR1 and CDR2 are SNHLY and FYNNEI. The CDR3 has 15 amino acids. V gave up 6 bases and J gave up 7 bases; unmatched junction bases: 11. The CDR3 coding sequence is TGTGCCAGCAGGAACCCCGGGACAGGGGGTGGAGAGCAGTACTTC. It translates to CASRNPGTGGGEQYF. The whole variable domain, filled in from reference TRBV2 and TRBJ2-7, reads EPEVTQTPSHQVTQMGQEVILRCVPISNHLYFYWYRQILGQKVEFLVSFYNNEISEKSEIFDDQFSVERPDGSNFTLKIRSTKLEDSAMYFCASRNPGTGGGEQYFGPGTRLTVT.